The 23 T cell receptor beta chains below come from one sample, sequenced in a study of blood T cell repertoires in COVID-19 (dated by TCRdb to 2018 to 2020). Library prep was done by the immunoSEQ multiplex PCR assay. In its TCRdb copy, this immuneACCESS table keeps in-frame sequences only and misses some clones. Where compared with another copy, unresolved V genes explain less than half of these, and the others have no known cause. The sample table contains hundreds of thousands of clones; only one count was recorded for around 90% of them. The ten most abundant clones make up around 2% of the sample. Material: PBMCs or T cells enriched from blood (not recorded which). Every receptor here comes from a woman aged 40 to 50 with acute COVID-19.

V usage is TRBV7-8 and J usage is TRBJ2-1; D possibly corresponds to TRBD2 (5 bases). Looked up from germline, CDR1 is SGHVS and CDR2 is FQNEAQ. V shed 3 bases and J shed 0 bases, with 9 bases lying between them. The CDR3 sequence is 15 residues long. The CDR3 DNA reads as TGTGCCAGCAGCTTGAGAGGGCCCTCCTACAATGAGCAGTTCTTC. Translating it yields CASSLRGPSYNEQFF.

The CDR3: CASSQGANSGNTIYF. As DNA, the CDR3 is TGTGCCAGCTCCCAGGGCGCCAACTCTGGAAACACCATATATTTT. This rearrangement joins TRBV18 to TRBJ1-3; tentatively, D is TRBD1 (5 bases). The germline V and J ends were trimmed by 6 bases and 0 bases, with 12 bases remaining between them. The length of the CDR3 is 15 residues. Germline CDR1 reads KGHSH; CDR2 reads LQKENI.

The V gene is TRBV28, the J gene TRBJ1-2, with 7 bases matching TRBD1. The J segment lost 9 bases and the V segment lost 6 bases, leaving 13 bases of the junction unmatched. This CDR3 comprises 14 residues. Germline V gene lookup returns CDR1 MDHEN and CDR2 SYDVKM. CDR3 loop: CASRDPSGGWSYTF. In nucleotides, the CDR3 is TGTGCCAGCAGGGACCCCTCAGGGGGTTGGAGCTACACCTTC.

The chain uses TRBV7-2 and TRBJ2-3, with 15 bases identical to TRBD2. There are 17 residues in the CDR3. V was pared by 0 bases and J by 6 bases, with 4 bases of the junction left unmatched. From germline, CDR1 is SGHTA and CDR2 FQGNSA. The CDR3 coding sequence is TGTGCCAGCAGCTTAGCGGGACTAGCGGGGGGAGGGGATACGCAGTATTTT. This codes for CASSLAGLAGGGDTQYF.

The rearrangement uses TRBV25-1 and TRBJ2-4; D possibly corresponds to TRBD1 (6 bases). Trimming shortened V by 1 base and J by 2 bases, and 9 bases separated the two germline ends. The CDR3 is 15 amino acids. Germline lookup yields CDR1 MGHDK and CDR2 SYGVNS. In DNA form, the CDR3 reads TGTGCCAGCAGTGAATCCCAGGGGACCAAAAACATTCAGTACTTC. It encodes CASSESQGTKNIQYF. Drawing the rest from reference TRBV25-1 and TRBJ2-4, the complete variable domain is EADIYQTPRYLVIGTGKKITLECSQTMGHDKMYWYQQDPGMELHLIHYSYGVNSTEKGDLSSESTVSRIRTEHFPLTLESARPSHTSQYLCASSESQGTKNIQYFGAGTRLSVL.

The CDR3 sequence: CASSPTGLGSNQPQHF. For the CDR3, the DNA is TGTGCCAGTAGCCCGACAGGCCTCGGGAGCAATCAGCCCCAGCATTTT. V is TRBV19 and J is TRBJ1-5, with a tentative D call TRBD1 (6 bases). Germline V gene data show CDR1 as LNHDA and CDR2 as SQIVND (reference sequence). Trimming shortened V by 6 bases and J by 1 base, and 16 bases separated the two germline ends. The CDR3 totals 16 residues.

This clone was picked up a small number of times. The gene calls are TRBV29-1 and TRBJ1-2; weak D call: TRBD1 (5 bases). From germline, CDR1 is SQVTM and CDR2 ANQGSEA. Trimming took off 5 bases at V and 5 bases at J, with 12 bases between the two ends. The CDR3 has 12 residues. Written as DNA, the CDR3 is TGCAGCGTTCTGTGGGGCCAATATGGCTACACCTTC. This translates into CSVLWGQYGYTF.

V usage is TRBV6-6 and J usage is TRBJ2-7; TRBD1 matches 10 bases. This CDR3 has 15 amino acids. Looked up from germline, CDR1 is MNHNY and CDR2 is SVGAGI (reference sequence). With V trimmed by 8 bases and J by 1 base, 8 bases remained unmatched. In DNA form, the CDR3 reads TGTGCCAGCGCCACCGGACAGGGGGGTTCCTACGAGCAGTACTTC. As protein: CASATGQGGSYEQYF.

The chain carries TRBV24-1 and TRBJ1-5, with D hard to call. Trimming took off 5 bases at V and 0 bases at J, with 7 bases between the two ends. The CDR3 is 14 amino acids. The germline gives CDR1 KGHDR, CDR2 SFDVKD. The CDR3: CATSGHLSNQPQHF. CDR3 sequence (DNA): TGTGCCACCAGTGGACACCTTAGCAATCAGCCCCAGCATTTT.

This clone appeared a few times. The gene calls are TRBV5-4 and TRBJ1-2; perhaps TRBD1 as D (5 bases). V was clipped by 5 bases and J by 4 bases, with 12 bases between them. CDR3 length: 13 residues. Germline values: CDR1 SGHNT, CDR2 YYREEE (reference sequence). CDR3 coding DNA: TGTGCCAGCAGAGATTGGGGCGGCTATGGCTACACCTTC. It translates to CASRDWGGYGYTF.

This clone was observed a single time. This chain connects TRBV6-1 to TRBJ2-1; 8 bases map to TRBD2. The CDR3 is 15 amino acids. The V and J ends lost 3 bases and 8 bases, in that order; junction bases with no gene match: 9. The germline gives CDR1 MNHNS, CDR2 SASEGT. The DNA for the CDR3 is TGTGCCAGCAGTGATGCCAGCGGGGGTCACGATGAGCAGTTCTTC. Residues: CASSDASGGHDEQFF.

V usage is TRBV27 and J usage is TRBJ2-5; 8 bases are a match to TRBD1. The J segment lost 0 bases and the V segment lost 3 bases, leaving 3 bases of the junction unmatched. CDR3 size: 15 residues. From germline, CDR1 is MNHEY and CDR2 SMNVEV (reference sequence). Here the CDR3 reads CASSFWDRYQETQYF. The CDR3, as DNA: TGTGCCAGCAGTTTTTGGGACAGGTACCAAGAGACCCAGTACTTC.

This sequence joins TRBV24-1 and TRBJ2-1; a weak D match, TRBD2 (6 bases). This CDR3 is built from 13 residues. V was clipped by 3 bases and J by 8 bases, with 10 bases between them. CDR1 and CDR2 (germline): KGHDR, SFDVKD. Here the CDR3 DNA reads TGTGCCACCAGTGATGGGGGGAGCCATGAGCAGTTCTTC. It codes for CATSDGGSHEQFF.

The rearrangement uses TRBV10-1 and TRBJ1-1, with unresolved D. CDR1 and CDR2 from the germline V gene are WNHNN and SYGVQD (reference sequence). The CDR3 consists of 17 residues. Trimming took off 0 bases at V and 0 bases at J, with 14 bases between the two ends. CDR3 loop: CASSESRVQGMNTEAFF. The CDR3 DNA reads TGCGCCAGCAGTGAGTCCCGGGTTCAAGGCATGAACACTGAAGCTTTCTTT.

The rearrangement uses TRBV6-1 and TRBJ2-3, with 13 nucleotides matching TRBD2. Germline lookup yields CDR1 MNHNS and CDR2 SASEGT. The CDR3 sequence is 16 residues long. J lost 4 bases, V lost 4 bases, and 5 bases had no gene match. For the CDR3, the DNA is TGTGCCAGCAGTGCTACTAGCGGGGGGGCTTCAGATACGCAGTATTTT. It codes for CASSATSGGASDTQYF.

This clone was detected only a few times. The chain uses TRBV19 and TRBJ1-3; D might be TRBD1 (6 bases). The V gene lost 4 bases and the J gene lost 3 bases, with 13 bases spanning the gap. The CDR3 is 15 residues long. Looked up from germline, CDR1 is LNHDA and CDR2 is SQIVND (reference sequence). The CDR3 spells CASSTSTGNGNTIYF. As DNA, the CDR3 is TGTGCCAGTAGTACATCGACAGGAAATGGAAACACCATATATTTT.

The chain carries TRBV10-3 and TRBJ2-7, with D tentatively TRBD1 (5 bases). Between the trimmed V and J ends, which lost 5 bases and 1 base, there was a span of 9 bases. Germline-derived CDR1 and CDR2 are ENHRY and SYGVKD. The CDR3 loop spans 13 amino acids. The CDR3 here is CAISPTESYEQYF. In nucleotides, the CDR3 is TGTGCCATCAGTCCGACAGAGTCCTACGAGCAGTACTTC.

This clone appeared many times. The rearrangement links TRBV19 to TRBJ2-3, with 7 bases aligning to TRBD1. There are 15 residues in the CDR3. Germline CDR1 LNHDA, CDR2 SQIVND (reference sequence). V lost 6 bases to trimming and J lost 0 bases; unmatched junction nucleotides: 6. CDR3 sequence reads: CASRETGQSTDTQYF. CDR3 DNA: TGTGCCAGTAGAGAGACAGGGCAAAGCACAGATACGCAGTATTTT.

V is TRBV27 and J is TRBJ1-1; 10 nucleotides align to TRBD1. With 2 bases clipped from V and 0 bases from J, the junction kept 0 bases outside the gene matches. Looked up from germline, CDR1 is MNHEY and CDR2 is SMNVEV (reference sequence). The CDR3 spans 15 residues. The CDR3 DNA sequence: TGTGCCAGCAGTTTAGGGACAGGGGTGAACACTGAAGCTTTCTTT. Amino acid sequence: CASSLGTGVNTEAFF.

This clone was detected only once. CDR3 nucleotides: TGTGCCAGCAGTAAGTCAGGGCAACTCTCTGGGGCCAACGTCCTGACTTTC. As protein: CASSKSGQLSGANVLTF. This chain uses TRBV2 with TRBJ2-6; TRBD1 is a possible D gene (5 bases). Looked up from germline, CDR1 is SNHLY and CDR2 is FYNNEI. The CDR3 is 17 residues long. Trimming left V 5 bases short and J 0 bases short, with 14 bases between.

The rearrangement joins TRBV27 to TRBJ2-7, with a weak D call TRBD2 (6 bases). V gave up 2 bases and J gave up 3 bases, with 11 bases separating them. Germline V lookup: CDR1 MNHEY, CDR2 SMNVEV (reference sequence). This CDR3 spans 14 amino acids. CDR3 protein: CASSLGGKGYEQYF. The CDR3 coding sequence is TGTGCCAGCAGTTTAGGAGGGAAGGGCTACGAGCAGTACTTC.

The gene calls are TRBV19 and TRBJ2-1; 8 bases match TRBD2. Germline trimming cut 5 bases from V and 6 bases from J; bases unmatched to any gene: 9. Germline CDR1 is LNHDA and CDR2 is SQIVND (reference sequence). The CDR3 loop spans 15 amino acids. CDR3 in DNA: TGTGCCAGTAGTCAAACCGCCGGGACTAGCAATGAGCAGTTCTTC. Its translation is CASSQTAGTSNEQFF.

This CDR3 reads CASSRGYEQYF. The CDR3 DNA reads as TGTGCCAGCAGCAGGGGCTACGAGCAGTACTTC. The chain couples TRBV11-3 to TRBJ2-7; maybe TRBD1 (5 bases). The CDR3 contains 11 residues. Germline V lookup: CDR1 SGHNT, CDR2 YENEEA. Trimming shortened V by 5 bases and J by 3 bases, and 5 bases separated the two germline ends.